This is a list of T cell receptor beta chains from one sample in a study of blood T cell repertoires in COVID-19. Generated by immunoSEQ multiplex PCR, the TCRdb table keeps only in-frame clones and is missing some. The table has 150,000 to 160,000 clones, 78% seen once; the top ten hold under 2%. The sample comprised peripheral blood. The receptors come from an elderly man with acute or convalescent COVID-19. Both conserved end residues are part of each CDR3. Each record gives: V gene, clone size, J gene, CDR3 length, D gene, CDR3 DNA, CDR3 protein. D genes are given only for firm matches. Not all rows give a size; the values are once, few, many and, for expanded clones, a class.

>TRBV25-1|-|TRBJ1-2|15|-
TGTGCCAGCAGTGAATCCGCAGTAAACGTTTATGGCTACACCTTC
CASSESAVNVYGYTF
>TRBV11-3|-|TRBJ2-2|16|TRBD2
TGTGCCAGCAGCACCACTAGCGGGGCGTACACCGGGGAGCTGTTTTTT
CASSTTSGAYTGELFF
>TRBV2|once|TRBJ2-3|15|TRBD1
TGTGCCAGCAGTGACCCGGGACAGTTCACAGATACGCAGTATTTT
CASSDPGQFTDTQYF
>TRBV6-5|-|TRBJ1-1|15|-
TGTGCCAGCAGTCCCCAAACAGGAAAGAACACTGAAGCTTTCTTT
CASSPQTGKNTEAFF
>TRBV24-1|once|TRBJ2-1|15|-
TGTGCCACCAGTGATCGGAGCGTGCCCAACAATGAGCAGTTCTTC
CATSDRSVPNNEQFF
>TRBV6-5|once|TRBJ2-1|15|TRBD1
TGTGCCAGCAGAATCGGGACAGCAGGCTACAATGAGCAGTTCTTC
CASRIGTAGYNEQFF
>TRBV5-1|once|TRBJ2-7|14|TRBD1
TGCGCCAGCAGCACACAGGGGGAAGCCTACGAGCAGTACTTC
CASSTQGEAYEQYF
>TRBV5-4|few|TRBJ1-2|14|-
TGTGCCAGCAGCTTTGCAGGGGTAGACTATGGCTACACCTTC
CASSFAGVDYGYTF
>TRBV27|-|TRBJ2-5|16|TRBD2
TGTGCCAGCAGTTTATTTCCGGGGGGGCTGGCTGGGACCCAGTACTTC
CASSLFPGGLAGTQYF
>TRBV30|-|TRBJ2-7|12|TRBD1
TGTGCCTGGAGCGGACAGGGGTACGAGCAGTACTTC
CAWSGQGYEQYF
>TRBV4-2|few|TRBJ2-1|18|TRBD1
TGTGCCAGCAGCCAAGGTGGTGACAGGGCCGATTCCTACAATGAGCAGTTCTTC
CASSQGGDRADSYNEQFF